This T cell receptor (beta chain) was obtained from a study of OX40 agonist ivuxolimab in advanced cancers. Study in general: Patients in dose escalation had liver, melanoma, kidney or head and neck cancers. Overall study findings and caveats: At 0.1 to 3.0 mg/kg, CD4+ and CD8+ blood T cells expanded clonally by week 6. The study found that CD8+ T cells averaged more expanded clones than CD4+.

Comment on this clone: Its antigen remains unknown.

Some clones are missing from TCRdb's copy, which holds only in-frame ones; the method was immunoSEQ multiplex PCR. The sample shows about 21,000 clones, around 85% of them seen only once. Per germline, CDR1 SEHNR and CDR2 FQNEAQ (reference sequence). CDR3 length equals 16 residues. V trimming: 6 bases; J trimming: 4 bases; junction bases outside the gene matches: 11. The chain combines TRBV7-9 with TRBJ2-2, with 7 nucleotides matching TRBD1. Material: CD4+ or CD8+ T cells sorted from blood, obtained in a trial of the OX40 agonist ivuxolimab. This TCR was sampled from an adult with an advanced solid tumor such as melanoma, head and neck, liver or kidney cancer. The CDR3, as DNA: TGTGCCAGCAGGGATTCGGACAGGCCCTTCACCGGGGAGCTGTTTTTT. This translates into CASRDSDRPFTGELFF.